This T cell receptor (beta chain) is drawn from a study of blood T cells in healthy people across ages. Primed by a sample-barcoded 5' primer and a J-beta primer mix, a second PCR proceeded for roughly 7 to 12 cycles. Every sample gave at least 3 million paired-end reads containing CDR3. TCRdb independently ran MiXCR on the 5' RACE reads; one entry per CDR3 protein. The repertoire holds about 290,000 distinct CDR3 sequences, with 25% to 30% as singletons. In its sample, this clonotype was seen a few times. Its antigen is currently unknown. Germline lookup yields CDR1 SGHKS and CDR2 YYEKEE (reference sequence). The ends were cut back, 4 bases at V and 3 bases at J, with 9 bases in the middle. The CDR3 contains 13 residues. Study results and limitations: Across the age range, TCR beta diversity per million T cells fell in a roughly linear way.

The source of this sequence is a woman in her seventies in good health. This rearrangement joins TRBV5-5 to TRBJ2-3; D is perhaps TRBD1 (6 bases). The material sequenced was blood. This CDR3 is CASSRTGTDTQYF. CDR3 DNA sequence: TGTGCCAGCAGCCGCACAGGGACAGATACGCAGTATTTT.